This T cell receptor beta chain was recovered during a study of blood T cell repertoires in COVID-19. In the study overall: COVID-19 samples from acute and convalescent phases originated in the United States, Italy and Spain.

In the authors' methods: Researchers report that nucleated cell counts were estimated from reference gene primer amplification. The table came from immunoSEQ multiplex PCR; TCRdb's copy has only in-frame clones and leaves some out. The V and J calls and clone size come from that table; D and trimming were worked out from the DNA. The repertoire holds roughly 100,000 clones, with 70% to 85% as singletons. V was clipped by 3 bases and J by 1 base, with 17 bases between them. CDR3 length: 17 amino acids. CDR1 is SGHRS and CDR2 is YFSETQ in the germline V gene. Sequencing was done on a sample of peripheral blood. The chain uses TRBV5-1 and TRBJ1-3; D remains unclear. This sequence originates from a woman of 80 years or more with active or convalescent COVID-19. The CDR3 DNA reads as TGCGCCAGCAGCTCCGCTCGCGGGTCGCTATCTGGAAACACCATATATTTT. It yields the protein CASSSARGSLSGNTIYF.